This T cell receptor beta chain comes out of a study of blood T cell repertoires in COVID-19 (dated by TCRdb to 2018 to 2021). Study-level background: The collaborator samples originated in the United States, Italy and Spain and spanned the acute and convalescent phases of COVID-19. The material from the prospective study consisted of cDNA or gDNA derived from T cells, B-cell-depleted T cells, or PBMCs. The dataset comprised deeply sampled blood TCRbeta repertoires from subjects exposed to, actively infected with, or recovered from COVID-19. The repertoires were released in a freely available public database meant as a resource for research on the immune response to SARS-CoV-2. Where available, HLA class I and class II types were taken from metadata supplied by the sample provider and were not determined by assay-based typing. Samples came from the ongoing ImmuneRACE study (first 160 participants) plus 1,254 subjects from 6 global collaborators. Sample metadata almost always included a de-identified subject ID, COVID-19 status, age in years and sex.

In the prospective study, participants were about 18 to 95 years old, resided in fewer than 25 geographic areas of the United States, and were enrolled through a virtual design. To assign participants to cohorts, the prospective study relied on clinical history that participants themselves reported in a screening survey and a study questionnaire. Recovered participants in ImmuneRACE Cohort 3 were defined by two consecutive negative NP/OP PCR tests, clearance by a healthcare professional, or resolution of symptoms. Mobile phlebotomists in the prospective study collected whole blood, serum and a nasopharyngeal or oropharyngeal swab from every participant. Prospective study participants could optionally give additional blood draws and questionnaires over a roughly 2-month period. Before DNA extraction, blood samples from the prospective study were shipped at room temperature or frozen. With regard to this clone: Its antigen is unknown. One base away there is no much larger clone; base qualities are not given.

The immunoSEQ Assay, a bias-controlled multiplex PCR, was used to amplify TCRbeta CDR3 regions from genomic DNA. As for how the authors treated the data: The number of nucleated cells in each sample was estimated from the amplification of reference gene primers within the assay. To quantify the absolute abundance of each unique TCRbeta CDR3 rearrangement, sequence reads were collapsed and filtered. For each sample, productive Simpson clonality was calculated as the square root of Simpson's diversity index over productive rearrangements. Drawn from immuneACCESS, this table holds only the in-frame rearrangements with V and J called that TCRdb kept. Clones are partly lost; checked studies trace under half to an unresolved V gene and leave the rest unexplained. That table is the source of V, J and clone size, and D and trimming were worked out from the DNA. In all, the sample holds approximately 170,000 clones, and less than 90% of those were seen once. The ten top clones hold roughly 8% of the sample.

Unmatched junction bases come to 12, with V trimmed by 3 bases and J by 4 bases. The CDR3 runs 16 amino acids, cysteine and phenylalanine included. The CDR3 DNA has 48 bases and is translated from base 1. CDR1 and CDR2, per the germline V gene, are SGHRS and YFSETQ. General study outcomes and caveats: The quantity of clinical and demographic metadata differed by source and by participant and was supplied without curation.

The chain joins TRBV5-1 to TRBJ1-2; 7 junctional bases match TRBD1. The sequencing sample was made of PBMCs or T cells enriched from blood (not recorded which). This TCR came from a woman aged 50 to 65 who had recovered from COVID-19. The CDR3 is CASSSGWGQSSYGYTF. The sequence in DNA is TGCGCCAGCAGCTCGGGTTGGGGACAGTCATCCTATGGCTACACCTTC. The entire variable domain, with the stretches around the CDR3 drawn from the reference TRBV5-1 and TRBJ1-2 proteins, is KAGVTQTPRYLIKTRGQQVTLSCSPISGHRSVSWYQQTPGQGLQFLFEYFSETQRNKGNFPGRFSGRQFSNSRSEMNVSTLELGDSALYLCASSSGWGQSSYGYTFGSGTRLTVV.